This T cell receptor (beta chain) originates from a study of human T cells and chemical hapten exposure. The time point is: patch test 1, 2 weeks after DPC sensitization. Treatment specified: therapeutic diphenylcyclopropenone sensitization with weekly scalp DPC. Non-pregnant alopecia patients aged 18 to 70, suitable for DPC therapy. As concerns this clonotype: Its antigen remains unknown.

The library tagged each cDNA molecule with unique molecular identifiers. TCRdb reanalysed the RACE reads using MiXCR and keeps one entry per CDR3 protein. The sample lists approximately 400,000 distinct CDR3 sequences, approximately 5% occurring once. With 3 bases clipped from V and 5 bases from J, the junction kept 12 bases outside the gene matches. From germline, CDR1 is MDHEN and CDR2 SYDVKM. The CDR3 has 18 amino acids. Study results and caveats: Relative to control repertoires, expanded TCRs gave rise to significantly more large CDR3 similarity clusters.

V gene TRBV28 combines with J gene TRBJ2-5; 13 nucleotides line up with TRBD2. The TCR sequence derives from a woman between 45 and 60 years old with alopecia areata. Some clones in this sample may be carry-over from other donors' samples. Sequenced material: whole blood, taken in connection with sensitization to the hapten diphenylcyclopropenone (DPC). The CDR3 DNA reads TGTGCCAGCAGTTTCCCTAAACTAGCGGGAGGGCCGCTGGAGACCCAGTACTTC. This translates into CASSFPKLAGGPLETQYF.